This T cell receptor (beta chain) is drawn from a study of T cells in Graves' hyperthyroidism and ophthalmopathy. This clonotype was counted only a few times. With 0 bases clipped from V and 1 base from J, the junction kept 13 bases outside the gene matches. This CDR3 has 21 residues. CDR1 and CDR2 from the germline V gene are MGHRA and YSYEKL. Amplified TCR beta CDR3 regions came from RNA transcripts. RT-PCR in the first round (using the HTBI primer set) targeted the TCR CDR3. TCRdb re-derived calls from the multiplex PCR reads in MiXCR, one entry per CDR3 protein. The profile covers approximately 200,000 distinct CDR3 sequences, with approximately 20% appearing a single time and around 43% taken by the ten largest.

Specimen: blood. The V and J genes are TRBV4-1 and TRBJ2-1; 12 nucleotides match TRBD2. The sequence came from a man between 40 and 49 years old with Graves' hyperthyroidism. The CDR3 bases are TGCGCCAGCAGCCAAGAGGGAATGCTAGCGGGGGGGCTGCGGTCCTACAATGAGCAGTTCTTC. Protein product: CASSQEGMLAGGLRSYNEQFF.